The source of this T cell receptor (beta chain) is a study of circulating and synovial CD4+ cells in juvenile arthritis. Study-level results: Compared with bulk blood, circulating pathogenic-like lymphocytes shared substantially more CDR3 sequences with synovial T cells.

Here immunoSEQ multiplex PCR was the method, and the copy in TCRdb shows in-frame clones only, minus some. Among around 18,000 clones, about 90% were seen once, and the ten largest hold approximately 0.7%. With respect to this clone: Its antigen is currently unknown.

Germline V gene data show CDR1 as SGHRS and CDR2 as YFSETQ. With 2 bases clipped from V and 2 bases from J, the junction kept 3 bases outside the gene matches. The CDR3 contains 15 residues. Sequenced material: CD4+ T cells from blood. The chain links TRBV5-1 to TRBJ1-5; 8 nucleotides agree with TRBD1. The receptor was derived from a human donor with juvenile idiopathic arthritis. CDR3 residues: CASSFAGQGNQPQHF. CDR3 sequence (DNA): TGCGCCAGCAGCTTTGCGGGACAGGGCAATCAGCCCCAGCATTTT.